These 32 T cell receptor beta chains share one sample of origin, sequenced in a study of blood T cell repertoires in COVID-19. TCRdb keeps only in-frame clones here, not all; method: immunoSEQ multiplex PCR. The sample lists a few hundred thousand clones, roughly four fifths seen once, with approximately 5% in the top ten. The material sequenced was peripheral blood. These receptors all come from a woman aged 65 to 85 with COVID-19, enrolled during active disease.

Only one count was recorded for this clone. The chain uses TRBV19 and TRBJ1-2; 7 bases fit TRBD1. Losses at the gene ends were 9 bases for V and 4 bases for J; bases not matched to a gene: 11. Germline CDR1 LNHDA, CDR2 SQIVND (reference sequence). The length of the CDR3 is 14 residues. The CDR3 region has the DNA TGTGCCAGCCACCGGGCTGGGACAGTCTATGGCTACACCTTC. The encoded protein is CASHRAGTVYGYTF.

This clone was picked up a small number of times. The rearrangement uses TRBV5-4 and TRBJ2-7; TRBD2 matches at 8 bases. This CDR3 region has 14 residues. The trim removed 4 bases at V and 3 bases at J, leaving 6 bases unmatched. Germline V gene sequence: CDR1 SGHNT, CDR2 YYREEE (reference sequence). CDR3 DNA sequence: TGTGCCAGCAGCATTCCCGGGACTAGCTACGAGCAGTACTTC. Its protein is CASSIPGTSYEQYF.

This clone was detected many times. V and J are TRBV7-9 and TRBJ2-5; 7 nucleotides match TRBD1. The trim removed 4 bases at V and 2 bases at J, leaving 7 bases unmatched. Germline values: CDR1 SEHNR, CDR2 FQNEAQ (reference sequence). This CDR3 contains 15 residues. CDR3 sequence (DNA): TGTGCCAGCAGCTCCCTCGGACAGGCACAAGAGACCCAGTACTTC. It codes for CASSSLGQAQETQYF.

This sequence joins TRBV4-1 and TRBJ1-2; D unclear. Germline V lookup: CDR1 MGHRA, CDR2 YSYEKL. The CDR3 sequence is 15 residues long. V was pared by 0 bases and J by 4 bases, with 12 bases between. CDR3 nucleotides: TGCGCCAGCAGCCAAGATCCTAACCCCTTCTATGGCTACACCTTC. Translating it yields CASSQDPNPFYGYTF.

The CDR3 sequence: CASSQDSSVGGEQFF. CDR3 nucleotides: TGCGCCAGCAGCCAAGATTCCAGCGTGGGGGGAGAGCAGTTCTTC. The chain links TRBV4-3 to TRBJ2-1; perhaps TRBD2 as D (6 bases). With 0 bases removed from V and 10 bases from J, the gap between germline ends came to 16 bases. Germline CDR1 and CDR2: LGHNA and YSLEER. The CDR3 is made up of 15 amino acids.

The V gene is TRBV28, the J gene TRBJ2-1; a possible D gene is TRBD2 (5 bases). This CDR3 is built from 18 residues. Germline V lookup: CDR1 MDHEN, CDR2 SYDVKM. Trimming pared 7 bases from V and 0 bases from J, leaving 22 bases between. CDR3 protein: CASIDGGSAASSYNEQFF. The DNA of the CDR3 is TGTGCCAGCATAGACGGAGGTTCCGCGGCTAGCTCCTACAATGAGCAGTTCTTC.

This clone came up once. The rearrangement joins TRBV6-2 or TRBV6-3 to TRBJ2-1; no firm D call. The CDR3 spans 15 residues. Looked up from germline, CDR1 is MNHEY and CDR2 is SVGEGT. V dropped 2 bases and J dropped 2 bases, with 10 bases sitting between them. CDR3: CASSYERRAYNEQFF. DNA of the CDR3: TGTGCCAGCAGTTACGAGCGAAGAGCCTACAATGAGCAGTTCTTC.

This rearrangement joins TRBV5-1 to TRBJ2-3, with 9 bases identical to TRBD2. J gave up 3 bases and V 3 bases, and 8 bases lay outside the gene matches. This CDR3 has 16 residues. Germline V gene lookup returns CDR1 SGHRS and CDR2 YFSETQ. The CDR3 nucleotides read TGCGCCAGCAGCTCGCTAGCGGGAATCGCGACAGATACGCAGTATTTT. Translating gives CASSSLAGIATDTQYF.

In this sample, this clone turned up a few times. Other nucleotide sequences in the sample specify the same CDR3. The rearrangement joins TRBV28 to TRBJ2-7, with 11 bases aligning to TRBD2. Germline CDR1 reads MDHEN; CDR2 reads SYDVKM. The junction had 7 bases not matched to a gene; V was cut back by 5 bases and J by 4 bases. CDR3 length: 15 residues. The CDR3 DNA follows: TGTGCCAGCAGTAGGACTAGCGGGTCCTCGTACGAGCAGTACTTC. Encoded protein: CASSRTSGSSYEQYF.

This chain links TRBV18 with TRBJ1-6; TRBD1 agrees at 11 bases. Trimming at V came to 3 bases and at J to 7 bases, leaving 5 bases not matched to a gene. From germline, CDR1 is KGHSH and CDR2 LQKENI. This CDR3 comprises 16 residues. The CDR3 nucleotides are TGTGCCAGCTCACCTCCGGACAGGGGGCCGAATTCACCCCTCCACTTT. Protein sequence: CASSPPDRGPNSPLHF. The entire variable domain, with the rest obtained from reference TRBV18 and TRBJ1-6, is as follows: NAGVMQNPRHLVRRRGQEARLRCSPMKGHSHVYWYRQLPEEGLKFMVYLQKENIIDESGMPKERFSAEFPKEGPSILRIQQVVRGDSAAYFCASSPPDRGPNSPLHFGNGTRLTVT.

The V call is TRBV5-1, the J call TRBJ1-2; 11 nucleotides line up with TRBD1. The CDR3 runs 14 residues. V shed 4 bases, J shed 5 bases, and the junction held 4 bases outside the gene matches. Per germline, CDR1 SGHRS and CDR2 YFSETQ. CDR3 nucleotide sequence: TGCGCCAGCAGCGGACAGGGGGCCGGATATGGCTACACCTTC. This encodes CASSGQGAGYGYTF.

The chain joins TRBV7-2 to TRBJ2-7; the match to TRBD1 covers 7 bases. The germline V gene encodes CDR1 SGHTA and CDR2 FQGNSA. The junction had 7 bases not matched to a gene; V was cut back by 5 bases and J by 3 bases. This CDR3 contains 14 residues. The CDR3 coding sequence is TGTGCCAGCAGCGAGTCGAGGACAGGCTACGAGCAGTACTTC. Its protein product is CASSESRTGYEQYF.

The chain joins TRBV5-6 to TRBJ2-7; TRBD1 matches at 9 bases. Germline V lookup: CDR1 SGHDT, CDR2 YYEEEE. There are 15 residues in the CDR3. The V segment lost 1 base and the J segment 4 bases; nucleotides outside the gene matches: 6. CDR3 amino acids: CASSLPDRGAYEQYF. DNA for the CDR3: TGTGCCAGCAGCTTGCCGGACAGGGGTGCTTACGAGCAGTACTTC.

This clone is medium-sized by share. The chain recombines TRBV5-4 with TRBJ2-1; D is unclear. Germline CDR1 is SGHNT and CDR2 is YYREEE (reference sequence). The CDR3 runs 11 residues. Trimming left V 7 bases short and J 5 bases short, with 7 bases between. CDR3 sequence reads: CASYRNNEQFF. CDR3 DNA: TGTGCCAGCTATAGAAACAATGAGCAGTTCTTC.

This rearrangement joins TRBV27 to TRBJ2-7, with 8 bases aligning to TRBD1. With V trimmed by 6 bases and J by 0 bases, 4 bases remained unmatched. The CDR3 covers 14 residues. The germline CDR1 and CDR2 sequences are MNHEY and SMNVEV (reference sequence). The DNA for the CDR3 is TGTGCCAGCAGGGAAACAGGGGGCTCCTACGAGCAGTACTTC. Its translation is CASRETGGSYEQYF.

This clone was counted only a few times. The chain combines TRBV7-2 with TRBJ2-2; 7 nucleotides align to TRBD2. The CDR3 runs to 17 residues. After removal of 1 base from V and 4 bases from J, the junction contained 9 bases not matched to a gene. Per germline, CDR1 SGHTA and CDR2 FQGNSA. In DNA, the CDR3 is TGTGCCAGCAGCTTAGTCGCGGCGGGAGTAGGCACCGGGGAGCTGTTTTTT. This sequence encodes CASSLVAAGVGTGELFF.

The CDR3: CASSYSSGAYEQYF. The CDR3 DNA reads TGTGCCAGCAGTTATTCTAGCGGAGCCTACGAGCAGTACTTC. The rearrangement uses TRBV6-2 or TRBV6-3 and TRBJ2-7, with 7 bases lining up with TRBD2. Unmatched junction bases numbered 4, after V lost 3 bases and J lost 2 bases. Per germline, CDR1 MNHEY and CDR2 SVGEGT. This CDR3 region has 14 residues.

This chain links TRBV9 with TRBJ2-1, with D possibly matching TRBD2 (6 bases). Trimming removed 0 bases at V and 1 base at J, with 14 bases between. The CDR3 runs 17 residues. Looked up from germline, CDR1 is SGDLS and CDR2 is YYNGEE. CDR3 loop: CASSVGSGPVSYNEQFF. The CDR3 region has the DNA TGTGCCAGCAGCGTAGGGAGCGGGCCAGTTTCCTACAATGAGCAGTTCTTC. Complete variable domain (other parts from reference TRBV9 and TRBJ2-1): DSGVTQTPKHLITATGQRVTLRCSPRSGDLSVYWYQQSLDQGLQFLIQYYNGEERAKGNILERFSAQQFPDLHSELNLSSLELGDSALYFCASSVGSGPVSYNEQFFGPGTRLTVL.

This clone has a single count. The CDR3 loop reads CASSQITGQGKNIQYF. The CDR3 DNA reads TGCGCCAGCAGCCAAATAACGGGACAGGGGAAAAACATTCAGTACTTC. The chain employs TRBV4-1 and TRBJ2-4; 10 nucleotides match TRBD1. The CDR3 has 16 residues. Germline CDR1 MGHRA, CDR2 YSYEKL. With 2 bases clipped from V and 4 bases from J, the junction kept 5 bases outside the gene matches.

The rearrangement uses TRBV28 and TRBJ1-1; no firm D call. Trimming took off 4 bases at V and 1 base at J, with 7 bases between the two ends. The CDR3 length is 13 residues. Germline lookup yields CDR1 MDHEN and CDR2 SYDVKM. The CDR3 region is CASSSPPNTEAFF. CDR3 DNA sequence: TGTGCCAGCAGTTCCCCTCCGAACACTGAAGCTTTCTTT.

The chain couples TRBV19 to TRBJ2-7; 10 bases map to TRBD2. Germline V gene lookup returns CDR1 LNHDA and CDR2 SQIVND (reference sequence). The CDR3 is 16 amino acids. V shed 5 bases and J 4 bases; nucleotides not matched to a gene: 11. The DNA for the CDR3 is TGTGCCAGTAGTCCCCTAGCGGGAGACACCAGGTACGAGCAGTACTTC. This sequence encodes CASSPLAGDTRYEQYF. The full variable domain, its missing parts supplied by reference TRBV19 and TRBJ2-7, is DGGITQSPKYLFRKEGQNVTLSCEQNLNHDAMYWYRQDPGQGLRLIYYSQIVNDFQKGDIAEGYSVSREKKESFPLTVTSAQKNPTAFYLCASSPLAGDTRYEQYFGPGTRLTVT.

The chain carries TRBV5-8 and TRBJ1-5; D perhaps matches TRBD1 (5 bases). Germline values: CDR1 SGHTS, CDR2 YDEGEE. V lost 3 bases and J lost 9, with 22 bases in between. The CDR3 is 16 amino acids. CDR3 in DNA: TGTGCCAGCAGCTCCCGGACAAACCACCCAACACGGCCCCAGCATTTT. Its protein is CASSSRTNHPTRPQHF. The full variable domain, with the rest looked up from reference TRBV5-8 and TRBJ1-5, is EAGVTQSPTHLIKTRGQQATLRCSPISGHTSVYWYQQALGLGLQFLLWYDEGEERNRGNFPPRFSGRQFPNYSSELNVNALELEDSALYLCASSSRTNHPTRPQHFGDGTRLSIL.

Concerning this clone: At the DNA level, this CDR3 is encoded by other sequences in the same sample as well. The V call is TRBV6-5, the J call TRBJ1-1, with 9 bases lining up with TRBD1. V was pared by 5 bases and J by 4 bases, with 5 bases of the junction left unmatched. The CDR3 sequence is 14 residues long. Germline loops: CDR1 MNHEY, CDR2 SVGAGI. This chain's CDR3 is CASSPRDRVTEAFF. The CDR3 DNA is TGTGCCAGCAGTCCGCGGGACAGGGTCACTGAAGCTTTCTTT.

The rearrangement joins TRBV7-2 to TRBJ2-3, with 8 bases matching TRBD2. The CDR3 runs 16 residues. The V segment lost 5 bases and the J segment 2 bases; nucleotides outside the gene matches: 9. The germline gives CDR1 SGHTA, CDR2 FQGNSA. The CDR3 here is CASSTLAGRTTDTQYF. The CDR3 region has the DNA TGTGCCAGCAGCACCCTAGCGGGCCGCACCACAGATACGCAGTATTTT.

CDR3: CASSPGGTGYGYTF. The CDR3 DNA sequence: TGTGCCAGCTCACCCGGGGGAACGGGCTATGGCTACACCTTC. V is TRBV18 and J is TRBJ1-2, with D possibly being TRBD1 (5 bases). Germline CDR1 KGHSH, CDR2 LQKENI. There are 14 residues in the CDR3. Between the trimmed V and J ends, which lost 3 bases and 4 bases, there was a span of 12 bases.

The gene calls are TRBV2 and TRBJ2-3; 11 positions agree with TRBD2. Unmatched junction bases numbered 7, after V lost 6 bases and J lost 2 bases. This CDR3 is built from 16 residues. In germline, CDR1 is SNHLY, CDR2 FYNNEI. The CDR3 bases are TGTGCCAGCAGCGTACCGGGACTAGCGGACACAGATACGCAGTATTTT. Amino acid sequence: CASSVPGLADTDTQYF.

CDR3 in amino acids: CASSAGLAGSYEQYF. The CDR3 coding sequence is TGTGCCAGCAGCGCGGGACTAGCGGGTTCCTACGAGCAGTACTTC. The genes are TRBV7-2 and TRBJ2-7, with 12 bases fitting TRBD2. Germline CDR1 and CDR2: SGHTA and FQGNSA. V shed 5 bases, J shed 1 base, and the junction held 3 bases outside the gene matches. This CDR3 has 15 amino acids.

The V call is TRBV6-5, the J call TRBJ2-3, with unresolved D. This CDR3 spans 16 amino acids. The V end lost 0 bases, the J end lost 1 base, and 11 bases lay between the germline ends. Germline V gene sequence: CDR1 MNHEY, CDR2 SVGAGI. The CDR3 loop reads CASSYSPRMGTDTQYF. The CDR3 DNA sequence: TGTGCCAGCAGTTACTCGCCCAGAATGGGCACAGATACGCAGTATTTT.

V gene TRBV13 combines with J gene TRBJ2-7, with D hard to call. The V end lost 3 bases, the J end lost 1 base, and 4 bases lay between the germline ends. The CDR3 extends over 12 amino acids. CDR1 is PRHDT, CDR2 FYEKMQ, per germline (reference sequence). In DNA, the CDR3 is TGTGCCAGCAGCTTTCGGTCCTACGAGCAGTACTTC. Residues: CASSFRSYEQYF.

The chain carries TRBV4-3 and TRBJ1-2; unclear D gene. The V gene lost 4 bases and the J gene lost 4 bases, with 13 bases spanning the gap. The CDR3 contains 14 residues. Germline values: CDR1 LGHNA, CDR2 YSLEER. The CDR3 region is CASSRTITPYGYTF. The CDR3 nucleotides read TGCGCCAGCAGCCGCACAATTACACCCTATGGCTACACCTTC.

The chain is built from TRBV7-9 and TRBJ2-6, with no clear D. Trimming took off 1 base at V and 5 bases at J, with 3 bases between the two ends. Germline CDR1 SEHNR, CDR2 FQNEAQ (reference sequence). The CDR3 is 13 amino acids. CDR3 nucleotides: TGTGCCAGCAGCTTAGAGCGGGCCAACGTCCTGACTTTC. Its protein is CASSLERANVLTF.

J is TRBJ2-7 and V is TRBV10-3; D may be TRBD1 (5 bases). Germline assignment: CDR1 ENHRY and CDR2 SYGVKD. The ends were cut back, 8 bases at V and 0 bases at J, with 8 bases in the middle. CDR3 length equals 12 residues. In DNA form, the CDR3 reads TGTGCCATCCAACAGGACTCCTACGAGCAGTACTTC. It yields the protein CAIQQDSYEQYF.